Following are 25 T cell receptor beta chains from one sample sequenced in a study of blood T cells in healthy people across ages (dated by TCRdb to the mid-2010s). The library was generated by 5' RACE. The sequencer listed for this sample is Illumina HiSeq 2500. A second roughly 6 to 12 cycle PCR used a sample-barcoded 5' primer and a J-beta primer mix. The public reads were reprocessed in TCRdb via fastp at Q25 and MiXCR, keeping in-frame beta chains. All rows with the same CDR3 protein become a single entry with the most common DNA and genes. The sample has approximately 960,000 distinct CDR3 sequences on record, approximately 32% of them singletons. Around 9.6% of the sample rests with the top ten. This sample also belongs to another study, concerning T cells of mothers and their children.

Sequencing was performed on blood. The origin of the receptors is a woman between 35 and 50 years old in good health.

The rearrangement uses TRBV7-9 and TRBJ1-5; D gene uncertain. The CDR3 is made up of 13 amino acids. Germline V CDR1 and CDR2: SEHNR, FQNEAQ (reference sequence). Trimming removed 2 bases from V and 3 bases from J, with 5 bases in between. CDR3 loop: CASSLFDNQPQHF. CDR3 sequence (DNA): TGTGCCAGCAGCTTATTCGACAATCAGCCCCAGCATTTT.

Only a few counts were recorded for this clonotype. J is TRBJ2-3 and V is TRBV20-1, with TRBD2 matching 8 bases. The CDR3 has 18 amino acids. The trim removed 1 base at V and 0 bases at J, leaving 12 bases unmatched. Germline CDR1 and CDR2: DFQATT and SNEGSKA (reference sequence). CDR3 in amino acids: CSARARGGLGTSTDTQYF. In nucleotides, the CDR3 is TGCAGTGCTAGAGCCCGGGGGGGTTTGGGTACTAGCACAGATACGCAGTATTTT.

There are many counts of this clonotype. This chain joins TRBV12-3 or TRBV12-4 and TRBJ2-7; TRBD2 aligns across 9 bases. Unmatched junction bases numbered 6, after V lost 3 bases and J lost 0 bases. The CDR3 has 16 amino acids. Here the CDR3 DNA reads TGTGCCAGCAGTTTTGCAGGGCGGGGGGGCTCCTACGAGCAGTACTTC. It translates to CASSFAGRGGSYEQYF.

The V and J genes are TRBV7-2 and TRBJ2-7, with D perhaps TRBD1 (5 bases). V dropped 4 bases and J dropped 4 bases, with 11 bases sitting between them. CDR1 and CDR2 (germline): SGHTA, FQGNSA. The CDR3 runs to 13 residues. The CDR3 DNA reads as TGTGCCAGCAGCTCGCAATCAGGGTACGAGCAGTACTTC. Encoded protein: CASSSQSGYEQYF.

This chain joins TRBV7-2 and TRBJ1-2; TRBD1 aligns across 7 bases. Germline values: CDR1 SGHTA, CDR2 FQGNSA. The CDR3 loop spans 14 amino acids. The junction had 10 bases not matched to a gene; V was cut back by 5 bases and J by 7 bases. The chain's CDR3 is CASSHQTGRLGYTF. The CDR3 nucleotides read TGTGCCAGCAGCCACCAGACAGGGAGACTTGGCTACACCTTC.

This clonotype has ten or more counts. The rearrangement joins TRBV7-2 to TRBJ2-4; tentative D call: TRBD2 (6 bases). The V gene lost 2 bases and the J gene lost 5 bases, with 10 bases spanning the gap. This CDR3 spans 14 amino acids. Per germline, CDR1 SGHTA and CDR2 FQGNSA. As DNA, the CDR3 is TGTGCCAGCAGCTTATCCACGGGGGAAAACATTCAGTACTTC. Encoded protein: CASSLSTGENIQYF. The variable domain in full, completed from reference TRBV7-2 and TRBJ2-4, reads GAGVSQSPSNKVTEKGKDVELRCDPISGHTALYWYRQSLGQGLEFLIYFQGNSAPDKSGLPSDRFSAERTGGSVSTLTIQRTQQEDSAVYLCASSLSTGENIQYFGAGTRLSVL.

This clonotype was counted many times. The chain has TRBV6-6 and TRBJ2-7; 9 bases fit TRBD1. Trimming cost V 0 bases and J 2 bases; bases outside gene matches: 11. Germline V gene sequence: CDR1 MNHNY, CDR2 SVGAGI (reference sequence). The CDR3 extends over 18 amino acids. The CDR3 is CASSYSRGQGKITYEQYF. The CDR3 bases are TGTGCCAGCAGTTACTCGAGGGGACAGGGCAAAATAACCTACGAGCAGTACTTC.

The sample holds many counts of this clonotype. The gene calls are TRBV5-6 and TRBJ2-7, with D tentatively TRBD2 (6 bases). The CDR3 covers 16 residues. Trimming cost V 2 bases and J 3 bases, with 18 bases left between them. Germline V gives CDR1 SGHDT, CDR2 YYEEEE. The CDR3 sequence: CASSFGIQGGLYEQYF. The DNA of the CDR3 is TGTGCCAGCAGCTTCGGGATTCAGGGAGGCCTCTACGAGCAGTACTTC.

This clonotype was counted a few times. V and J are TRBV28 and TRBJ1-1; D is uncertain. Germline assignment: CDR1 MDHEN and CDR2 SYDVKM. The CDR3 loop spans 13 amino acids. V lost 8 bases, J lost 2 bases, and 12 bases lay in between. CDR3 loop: CASELPDNTEAFF. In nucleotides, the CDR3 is TGTGCCAGCGAATTACCGGATAACACTGAAGCTTTCTTT.

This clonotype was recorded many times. The CDR3 region has the DNA TGTGCCAGCAGCGCCTCTTCCGGACTCGGTACGCAGTATTTT. Translating gives CASSASSGLGTQYF. The chain carries TRBV9 and TRBJ2-3; D might be TRBD2 (5 bases). CDR1 SGDLS and CDR2 YYNGEE come from the germline V gene. This CDR3 is 14 amino acids long. Trimming stripped 3 bases from V and 8 bases from J, with 16 bases between.

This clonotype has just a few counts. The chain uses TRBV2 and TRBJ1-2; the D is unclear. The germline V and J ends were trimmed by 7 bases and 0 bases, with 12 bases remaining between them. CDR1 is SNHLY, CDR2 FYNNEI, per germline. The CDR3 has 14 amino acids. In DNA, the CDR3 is TGTGCCAGCATGGTGGGAGAAACTAACTATGGCTACACCTTC. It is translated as CASMVGETNYGYTF. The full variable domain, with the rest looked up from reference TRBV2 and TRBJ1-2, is EPEVTQTPSHQVTQMGQEVILRCVPISNHLYFYWYRQILGQKVEFLVSFYNNEISEKSEIFDDQFSVERPDGSNFTLKIRSTKLEDSAMYFCASMVGETNYGYTFGSGTRLTVV.

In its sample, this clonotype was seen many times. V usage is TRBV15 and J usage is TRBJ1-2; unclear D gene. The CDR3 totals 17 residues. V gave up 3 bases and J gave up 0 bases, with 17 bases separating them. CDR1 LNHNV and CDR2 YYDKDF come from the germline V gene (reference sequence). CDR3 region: CATSSLGAVPSNYGYTF. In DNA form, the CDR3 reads TGTGCCACCAGCAGTCTGGGTGCAGTACCCTCTAACTATGGCTACACCTTC.

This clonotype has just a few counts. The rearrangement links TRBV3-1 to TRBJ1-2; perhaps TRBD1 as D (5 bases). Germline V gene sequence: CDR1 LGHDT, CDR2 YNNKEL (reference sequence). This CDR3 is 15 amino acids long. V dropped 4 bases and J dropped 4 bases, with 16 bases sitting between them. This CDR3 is CASSPQQDTTYGYTF. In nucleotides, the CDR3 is TGTGCCAGCAGCCCGCAGCAGGACACTACCTATGGCTACACCTTC.

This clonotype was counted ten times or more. The CDR3 protein is CASRLGNQPQHF. In nucleotides, the CDR3 is TGTGCCAGCAGGCTAGGCAATCAGCCCCAGCATTTT. The chain uses TRBV3-1 and TRBJ1-5; D remains ambiguous. Per germline, CDR1 LGHDT and CDR2 YNNKEL (reference sequence). This CDR3 is 12 amino acids long. V was clipped by 6 bases and J by 2 bases, with 5 bases between them. The whole variable domain, filled in from reference TRBV3-1 and TRBJ1-5, reads DTAVSQTPKYLVTQMGNDKSIKCEQNLGHDTMYWYKQDSKKFLKIMFSYNNKELIINETVPNRFSPKSPDKAHLNLHINSLELGDSAVYFCASRLGNQPQHFGDGTRLSIL.

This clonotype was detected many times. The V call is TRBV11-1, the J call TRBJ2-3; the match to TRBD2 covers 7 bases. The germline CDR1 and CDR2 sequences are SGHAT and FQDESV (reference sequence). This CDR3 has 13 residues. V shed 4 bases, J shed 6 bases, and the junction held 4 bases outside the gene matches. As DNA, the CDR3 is TGTGCCAGCAGCTCTGGACTAGTTGATACGCAGTATTTT. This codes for CASSSGLVDTQYF.

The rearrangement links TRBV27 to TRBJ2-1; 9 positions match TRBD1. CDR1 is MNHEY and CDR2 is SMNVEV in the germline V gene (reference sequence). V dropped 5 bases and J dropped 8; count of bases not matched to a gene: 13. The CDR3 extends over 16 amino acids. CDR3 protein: CASSPTGTGIFYEQFF. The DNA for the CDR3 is TGTGCCAGCAGTCCTACCGGGACAGGGATTTTCTATGAGCAGTTCTTC.

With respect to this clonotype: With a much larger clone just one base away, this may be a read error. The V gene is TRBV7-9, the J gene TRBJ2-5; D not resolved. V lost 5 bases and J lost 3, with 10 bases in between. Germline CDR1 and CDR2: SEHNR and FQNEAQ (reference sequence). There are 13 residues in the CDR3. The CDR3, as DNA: TGTGCCAGCAGCATAAGGGTCAAAGAGACCCAGTACTTC. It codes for CASSIRVKETQYF.

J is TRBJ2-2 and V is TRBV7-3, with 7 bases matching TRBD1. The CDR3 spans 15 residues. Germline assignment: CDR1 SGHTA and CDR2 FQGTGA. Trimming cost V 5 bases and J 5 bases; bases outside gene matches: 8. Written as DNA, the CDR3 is TGTGCCAGCAGCGCCGGGACAGAACTGACCGGGGAGCTGTTTTTT. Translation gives CASSAGTELTGELFF.

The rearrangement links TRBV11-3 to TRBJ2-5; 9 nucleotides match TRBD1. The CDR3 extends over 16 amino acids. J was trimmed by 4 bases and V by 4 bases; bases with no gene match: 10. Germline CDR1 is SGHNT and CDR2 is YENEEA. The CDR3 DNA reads TGTGCCAGCAGCTCGCGCCGGGACAGGGAAGGAGAGACCCAGTACTTC. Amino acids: CASSSRRDREGETQYF. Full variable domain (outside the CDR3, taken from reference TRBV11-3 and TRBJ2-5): EAGVVQSPRYKIIEKKQPVAFWCNPISGHNTLYWYLQNLGQGPELLIRYENEEAVDDSQLPKDRFSAERLKGVDSTLKIQPAELGDSAVYLCASSSRRDREGETQYFGPGTRLLVL.

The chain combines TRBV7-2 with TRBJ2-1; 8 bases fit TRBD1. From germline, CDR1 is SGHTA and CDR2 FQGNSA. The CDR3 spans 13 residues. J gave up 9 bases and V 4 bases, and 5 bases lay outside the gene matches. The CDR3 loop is CASSYDRGSEQFF. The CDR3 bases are TGTGCCAGCAGCTATGACAGGGGCAGTGAGCAGTTCTTC.

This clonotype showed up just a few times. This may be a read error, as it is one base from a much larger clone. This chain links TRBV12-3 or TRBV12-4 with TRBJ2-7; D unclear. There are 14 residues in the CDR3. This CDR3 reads CTSSFWESSYEQYF. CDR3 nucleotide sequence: TGTACCAGCAGTTTCTGGGAAAGCTCCTACGAGCAGTACTTC.

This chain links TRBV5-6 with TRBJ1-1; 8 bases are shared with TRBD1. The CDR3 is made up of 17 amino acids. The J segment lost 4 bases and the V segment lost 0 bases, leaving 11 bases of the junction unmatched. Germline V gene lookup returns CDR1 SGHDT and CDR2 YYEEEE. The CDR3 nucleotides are TGTGCCAGCAGCTTGGCGGACCAGGGGGCGCGGCGCACTGAAGCTTTCTTT. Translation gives CASSLADQGARRTEAFF.

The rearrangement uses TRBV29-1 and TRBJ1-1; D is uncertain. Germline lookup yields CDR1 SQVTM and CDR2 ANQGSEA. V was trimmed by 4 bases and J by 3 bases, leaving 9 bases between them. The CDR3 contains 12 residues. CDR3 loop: CSVVRRYTEAFF. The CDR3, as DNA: TGCAGCGTTGTCCGGAGATACACTGAAGCTTTCTTT.

CDR3 sequence: CASSLLEGGLETQFF. The CDR3 bases are TGTGCCAGCAGCTTGCTAGAGGGGGGGCTTGAGACCCAGTTCTTC. The chain joins TRBV7-8 to TRBJ2-1, with D tentatively TRBD2 (7 bases). CDR3 length equals 15 residues. The V end lost 3 bases, the J end lost 13 bases, and 22 bases lay between the germline ends. Germline CDR1 and CDR2: SGHVS and FQNEAQ.

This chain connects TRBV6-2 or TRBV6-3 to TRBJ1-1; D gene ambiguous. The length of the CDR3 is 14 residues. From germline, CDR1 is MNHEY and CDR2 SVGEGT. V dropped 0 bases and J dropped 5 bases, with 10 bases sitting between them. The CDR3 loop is CASSYSRTGTEAFF. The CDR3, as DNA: TGTGCCAGCAGTTACTCCCGGACCGGTACTGAAGCTTTCTTT.